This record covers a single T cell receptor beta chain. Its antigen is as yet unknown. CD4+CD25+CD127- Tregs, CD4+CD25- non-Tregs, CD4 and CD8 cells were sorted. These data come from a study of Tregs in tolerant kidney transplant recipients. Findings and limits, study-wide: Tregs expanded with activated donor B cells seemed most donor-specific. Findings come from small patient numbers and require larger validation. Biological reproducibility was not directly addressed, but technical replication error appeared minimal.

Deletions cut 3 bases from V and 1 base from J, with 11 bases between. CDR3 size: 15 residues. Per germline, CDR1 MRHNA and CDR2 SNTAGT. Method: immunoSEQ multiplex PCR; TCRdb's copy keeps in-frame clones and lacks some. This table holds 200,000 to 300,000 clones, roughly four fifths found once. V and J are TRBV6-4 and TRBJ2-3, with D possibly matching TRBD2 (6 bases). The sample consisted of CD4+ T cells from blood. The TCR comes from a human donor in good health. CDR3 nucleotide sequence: TGTGCCAGCAGTGAATGGGCGGGACGCACAGATACGCAGTATTTT. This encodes CASSEWAGRTDTQYF.